The 6 T cell receptor beta chains reported below all come from one sample, sequenced in a study of blood T cell repertoires in COVID-19. The protocol was immunoSEQ multiplex PCR, while the TCRdb copy is restricted to in-frame clones and leaves out a portion. The data contain about 200,000 clones, around 90% of them singletons. Material: peripheral blood. The receptors come from a man aged 18 to 30 with active or convalescent COVID-19.

The rearrangement uses TRBV4-3 and TRBJ1-1; D is unclear. There are 14 residues in the CDR3. With 2 bases removed from V and 4 bases from J, the gap between germline ends came to 11 bases. Germline values: CDR1 LGHNA, CDR2 YSLEER. The CDR3 reads CASSQMGQFTEAFF. The CDR3 DNA follows: TGCGCCAGCAGCCAAATGGGCCAGTTCACTGAAGCTTTCTTT.

The chain employs TRBV11-2 and TRBJ1-2; 11 positions match TRBD1. Germline CDR1 SGHAT, CDR2 FQNNGV. The CDR3 is 16 residues long. The junction had 5 bases not matched to a gene; V was cut back by 0 bases and J by 5 bases. DNA of the CDR3: TGTGCCAGCAGCTTAGAGCGCGGGGACAGGGGGTATGGCTACACCTTC. This codes for CASSLERGDRGYGYTF. Based on the CDR3 plus reference TRBV11-2 and TRBJ1-2, the full variable domain is EAGVAQSPRYKIIEKRQSVAFWCNPISGHATLYWYQQILGQGPKLLIQFQNNGVVDDSQLPKDRFSAERLKGVDSTLKIQPAKLEDSAVYLCASSLERGDRGYGYTFGSGTRLTVV.

The chain recombines TRBV9 with TRBJ1-6; a weak D match, TRBD1 (6 bases). Trimming left V 0 bases short and J 0 bases short, with 16 bases between. Germline V lookup: CDR1 SGDLS, CDR2 YYNGEE. The CDR3 covers 19 residues. The CDR3 reads CASSVAPSDRPSYNSPLHF. The DNA for the CDR3 is TGTGCCAGCAGCGTAGCCCCATCCGACAGGCCCTCCTATAATTCACCCCTCCACTTT.

The V and J genes are TRBV4-2 and TRBJ2-7; the match to TRBD2 covers 8 bases. In germline, CDR1 is LGHNA, CDR2 YNFKEQ. V trimming: 6 bases; J trimming: 6 bases; junction bases outside the gene matches: 4. There are 12 residues in the CDR3. Here the CDR3 DNA reads TGTGCCAGCAGTCTCGGGGGGGCCGAGCAGTACTTC. Its translation: CASSLGGAEQYF.

The CDR3 is CASSLGWEGYTF. For the CDR3, the DNA is TGTGCCAGCAGCTTGGGGTGGGAGGGCTACACCTTC. J is TRBJ1-2 and V is TRBV7-9; D unclear. Between the trimmed V and J ends, which lost 3 bases and 8 bases, there was a span of 10 bases. CDR3 length: 12 amino acids. Germline assignment: CDR1 SEHNR and CDR2 FQNEAQ (reference sequence). Full variable domain (missing parts from reference TRBV7-9 and TRBJ1-2): DTGVSQNPRHKITKRGQNVTFRCDPISEHNRLYWYRQTLGQGPEFLTYFQNEAQLEKSRLLSDRFSAERPKGSFSTLEIQRTEQGDSAMYLCASSLGWEGYTFGSGTRLTVV.

V and J are TRBV6-1 and TRBJ1-6, with D tentatively TRBD1 (6 bases). Trimming stripped 2 bases from V and 1 base from J, with 6 bases between. The CDR3 runs to 15 residues. Germline-derived CDR1 and CDR2 are MNHNS and SASEGT. The CDR3 spells CASSEQGSYNSPLHF. The CDR3 DNA follows: TGTGCCAGCAGTGAACAGGGGTCCTATAATTCACCCCTCCACTTT.